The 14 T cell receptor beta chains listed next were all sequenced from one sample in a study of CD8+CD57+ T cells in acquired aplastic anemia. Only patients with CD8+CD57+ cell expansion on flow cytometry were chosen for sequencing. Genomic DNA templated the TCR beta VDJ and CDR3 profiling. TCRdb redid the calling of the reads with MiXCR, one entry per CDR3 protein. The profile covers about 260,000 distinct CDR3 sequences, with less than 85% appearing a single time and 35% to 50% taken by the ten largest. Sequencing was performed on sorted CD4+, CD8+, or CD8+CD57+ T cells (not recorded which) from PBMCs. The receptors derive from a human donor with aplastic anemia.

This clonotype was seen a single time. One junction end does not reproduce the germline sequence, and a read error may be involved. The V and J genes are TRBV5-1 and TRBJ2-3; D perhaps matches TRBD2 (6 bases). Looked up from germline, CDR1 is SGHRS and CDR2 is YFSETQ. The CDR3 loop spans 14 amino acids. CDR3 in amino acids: CASSLGGDQPTQYF. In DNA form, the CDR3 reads TGTGCCAGCAGCTTGGGGGGAGACCAGCCTACGCAGTATTTT.

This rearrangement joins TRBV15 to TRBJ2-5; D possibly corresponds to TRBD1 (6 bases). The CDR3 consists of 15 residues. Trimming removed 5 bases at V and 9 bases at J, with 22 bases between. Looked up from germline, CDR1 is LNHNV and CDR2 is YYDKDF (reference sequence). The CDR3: CATSLAQGTSDAQYF. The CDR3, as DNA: TGTGCCACCAGCTTAGCCCAGGGGACATCAGACGCCCAGTACTTC.

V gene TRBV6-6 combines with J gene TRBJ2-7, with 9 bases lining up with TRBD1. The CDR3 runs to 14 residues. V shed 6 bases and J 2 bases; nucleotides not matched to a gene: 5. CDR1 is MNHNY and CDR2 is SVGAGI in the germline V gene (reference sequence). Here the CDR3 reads CASRLGTGTYEQYF. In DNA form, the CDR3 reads TGTGCCAGCAGACTCGGGACAGGGACCTACGAGCAGTACTTC.

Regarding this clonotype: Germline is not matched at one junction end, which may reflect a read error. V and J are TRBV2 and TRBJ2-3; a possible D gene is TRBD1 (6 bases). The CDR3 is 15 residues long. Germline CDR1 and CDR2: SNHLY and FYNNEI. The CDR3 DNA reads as TGTGCCAGCAGCGTAGGGGGATCCATGACAAGTTCGTCGTGTTTT. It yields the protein CASSVGGSMTSSSCF. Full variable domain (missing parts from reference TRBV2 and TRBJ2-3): EPEVTQTPSHQVTQMGQEVILRCVPISNHLYFYWYRQILGQKVEFLVSFYNNEISEKSEIFDDQFSVERPDGSNFTLKIRSTKLEDSAMYFCASSVGGSMTSSSCFGPGTRLTVL.

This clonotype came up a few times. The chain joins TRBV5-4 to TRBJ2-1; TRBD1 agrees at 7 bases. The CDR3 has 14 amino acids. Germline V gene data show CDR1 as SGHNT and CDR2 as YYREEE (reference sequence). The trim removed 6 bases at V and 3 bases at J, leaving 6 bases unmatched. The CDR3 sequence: CASNQGGYYNEQFF. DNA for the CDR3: TGTGCCAGCAACCAAGGGGGCTACTACAATGAGCAGTTCTTC.

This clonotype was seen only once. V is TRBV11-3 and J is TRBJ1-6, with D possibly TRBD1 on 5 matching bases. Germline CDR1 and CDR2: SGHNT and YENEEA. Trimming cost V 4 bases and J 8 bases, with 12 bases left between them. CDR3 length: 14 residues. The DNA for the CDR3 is TGTGCCAGCAGCTCGGACATGACAGATTCACCCCTCCACTTT. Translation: CASSSDMTDSPLHF.

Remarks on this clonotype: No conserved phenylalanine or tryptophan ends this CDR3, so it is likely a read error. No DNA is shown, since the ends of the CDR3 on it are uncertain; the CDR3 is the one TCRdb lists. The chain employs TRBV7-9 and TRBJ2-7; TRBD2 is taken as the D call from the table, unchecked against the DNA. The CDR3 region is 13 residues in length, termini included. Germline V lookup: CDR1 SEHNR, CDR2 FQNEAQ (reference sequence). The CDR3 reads CASSDRGADEQYY.

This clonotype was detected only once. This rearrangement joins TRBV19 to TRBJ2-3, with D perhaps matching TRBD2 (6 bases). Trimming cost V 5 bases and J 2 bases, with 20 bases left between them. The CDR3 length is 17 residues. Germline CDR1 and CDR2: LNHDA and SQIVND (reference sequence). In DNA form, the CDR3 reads TGTGCCAGTAGTCGTATCGGGACTTCCCGGGCCACAGATACGCAGTATTTT. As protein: CASSRIGTSRATDTQYF.

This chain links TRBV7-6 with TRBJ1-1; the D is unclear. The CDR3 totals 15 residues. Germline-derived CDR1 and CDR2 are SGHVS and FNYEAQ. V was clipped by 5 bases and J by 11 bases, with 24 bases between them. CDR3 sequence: CASSQRLAEYNEAFF. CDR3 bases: TGTGCCAGCAGCCAGCGACTAGCGGAATACAATGAGGCTTTCTTT.

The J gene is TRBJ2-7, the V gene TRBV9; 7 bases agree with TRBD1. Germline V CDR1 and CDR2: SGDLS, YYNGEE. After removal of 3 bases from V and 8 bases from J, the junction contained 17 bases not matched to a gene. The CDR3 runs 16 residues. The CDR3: CASSAGGQSTDTQQYV. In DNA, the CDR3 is TGTGCCAGCAGCGCAGGGGGACAGAGCACAGATACGCAGCAGTACGTC.

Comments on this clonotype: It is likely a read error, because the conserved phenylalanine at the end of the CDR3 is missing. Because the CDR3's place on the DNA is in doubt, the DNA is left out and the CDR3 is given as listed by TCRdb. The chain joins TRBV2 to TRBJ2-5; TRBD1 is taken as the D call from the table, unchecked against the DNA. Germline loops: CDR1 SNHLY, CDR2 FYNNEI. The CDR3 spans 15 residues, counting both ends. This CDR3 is CASGDGATGTQNYYP.

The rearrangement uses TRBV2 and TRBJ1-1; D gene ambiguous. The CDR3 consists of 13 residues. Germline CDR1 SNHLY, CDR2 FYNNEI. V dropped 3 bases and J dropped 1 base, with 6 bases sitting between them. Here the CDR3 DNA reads TGTGCCAGCAGTGACACCTGGAACACTGAAGCTTTCTTT. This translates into CASSDTWNTEAFF.

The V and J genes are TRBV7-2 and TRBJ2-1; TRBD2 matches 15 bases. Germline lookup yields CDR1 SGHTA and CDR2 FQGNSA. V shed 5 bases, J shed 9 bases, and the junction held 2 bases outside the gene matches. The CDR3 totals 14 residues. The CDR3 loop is CASSPGLAGGEQFF. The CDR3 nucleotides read TGTGCCAGCAGCCCGGGACTAGCGGGGGGTGAGCAGTTCTTC.

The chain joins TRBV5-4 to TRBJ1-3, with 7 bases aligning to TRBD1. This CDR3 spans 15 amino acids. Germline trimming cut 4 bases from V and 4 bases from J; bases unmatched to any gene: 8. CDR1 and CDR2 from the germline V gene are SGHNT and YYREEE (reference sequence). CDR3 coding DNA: TGTGCCAGCAGCGAAACAGGGGCAGCGGGAAACACCATATATTTT. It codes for CASSETGAAGNTIYF.